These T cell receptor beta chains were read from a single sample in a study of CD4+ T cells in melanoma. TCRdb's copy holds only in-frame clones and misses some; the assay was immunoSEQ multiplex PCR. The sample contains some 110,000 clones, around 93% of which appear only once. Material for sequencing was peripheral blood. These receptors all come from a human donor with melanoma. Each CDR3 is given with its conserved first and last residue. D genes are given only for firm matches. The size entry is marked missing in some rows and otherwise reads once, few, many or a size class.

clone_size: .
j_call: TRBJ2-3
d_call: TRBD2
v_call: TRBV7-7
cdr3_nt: TGTGCCAGCAGCCCTATAGCGGGGGGCTCTGATACGCAGTATTTT
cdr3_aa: CASSPIAGGSDTQYF

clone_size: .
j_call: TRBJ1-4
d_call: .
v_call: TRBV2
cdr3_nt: TGTGCCAGCAGTCCCGACAGTGCAACTAATGAAAAACTGTTTTTT
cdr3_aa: CASSPDSATNEKLFF

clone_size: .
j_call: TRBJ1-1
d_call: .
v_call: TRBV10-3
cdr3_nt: TGTGCCATCAGGGATTTGAACACTGAAGCTTTCTTT
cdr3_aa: CAIRDLNTEAFF

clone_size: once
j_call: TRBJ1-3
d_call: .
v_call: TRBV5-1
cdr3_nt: TGCGCCAGCAGCGGGCAGGGCGGCGGAAACACCATATATTTT
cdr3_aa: CASSGQGGGNTIYF

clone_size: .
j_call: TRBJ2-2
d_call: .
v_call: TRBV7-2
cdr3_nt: TGTGCCAGCTCTCGCCCTGACTATCCCCTCACCGGGGAGCTGTTTTTT
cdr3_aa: CASSRPDYPLTGELFF

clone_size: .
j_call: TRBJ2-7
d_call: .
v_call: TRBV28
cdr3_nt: TGTGCCAGCAACTCCGGATTTAACTACGAGCAGTACTTC
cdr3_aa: CASNSGFNYEQYF

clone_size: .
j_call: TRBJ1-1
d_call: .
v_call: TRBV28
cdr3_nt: TGTGCCAGCAGTTTCCGGCAGGGGAGGACTGAAGCTTTCTTT
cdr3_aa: CASSFRQGRTEAFF

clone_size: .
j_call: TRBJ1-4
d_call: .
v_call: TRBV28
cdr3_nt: TGTGCCAGCAGAATATTTGCTGGGGAGAAACTGTTTTTT
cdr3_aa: CASRIFAGEKLFF

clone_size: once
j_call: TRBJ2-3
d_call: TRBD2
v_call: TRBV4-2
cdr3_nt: TGTGCCAGCAGCCCAAGACTAGCGGGGGGAGATACGCAGTATTTT
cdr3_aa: CASSPRLAGGDTQYF

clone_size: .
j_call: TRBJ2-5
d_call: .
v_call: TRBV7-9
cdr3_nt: TGTGCCAGCAGCCTAAGGACAGAAGAGACCCAGTACTTC
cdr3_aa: CASSLRTEETQYF

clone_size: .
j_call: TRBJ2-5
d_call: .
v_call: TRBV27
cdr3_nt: TGTGCCAGCAGTGGTGAGGAGACCCAGTACTTC
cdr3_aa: CASSGEETQYF

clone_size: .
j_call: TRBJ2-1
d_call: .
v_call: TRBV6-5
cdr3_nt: TGTGCCAGCAGTCCTTTGGGGCGAGGGTACAATGAGCAGTTCTTC
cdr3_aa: CASSPLGRGYNEQFF

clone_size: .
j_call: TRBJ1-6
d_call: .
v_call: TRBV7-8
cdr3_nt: TGTGCCAGCAGCTTACAGGGCTGGTCACCCCTCCACTTT
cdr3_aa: CASSLQGWSPLHF

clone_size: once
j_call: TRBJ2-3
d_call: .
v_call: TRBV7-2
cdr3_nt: TGTGCCAGCAGCCCTGGGGGGAGAAGTACAGATACGCAGTATTTT
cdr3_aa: CASSPGGRSTDTQYF

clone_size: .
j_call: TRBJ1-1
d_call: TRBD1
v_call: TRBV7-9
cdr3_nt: TGTGCCAGCAGTCACAGGGGGCGGGTTGAGGGCACTGAAGCTTTCTTT
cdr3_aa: CASSHRGRVEGTEAFF

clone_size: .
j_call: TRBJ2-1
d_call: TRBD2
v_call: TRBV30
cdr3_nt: TGTGCCTGGAGCGGACTAGCGGGGAGCTCCTACAATGAGCAGTTCTTC
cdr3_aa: CAWSGLAGSSYNEQFF